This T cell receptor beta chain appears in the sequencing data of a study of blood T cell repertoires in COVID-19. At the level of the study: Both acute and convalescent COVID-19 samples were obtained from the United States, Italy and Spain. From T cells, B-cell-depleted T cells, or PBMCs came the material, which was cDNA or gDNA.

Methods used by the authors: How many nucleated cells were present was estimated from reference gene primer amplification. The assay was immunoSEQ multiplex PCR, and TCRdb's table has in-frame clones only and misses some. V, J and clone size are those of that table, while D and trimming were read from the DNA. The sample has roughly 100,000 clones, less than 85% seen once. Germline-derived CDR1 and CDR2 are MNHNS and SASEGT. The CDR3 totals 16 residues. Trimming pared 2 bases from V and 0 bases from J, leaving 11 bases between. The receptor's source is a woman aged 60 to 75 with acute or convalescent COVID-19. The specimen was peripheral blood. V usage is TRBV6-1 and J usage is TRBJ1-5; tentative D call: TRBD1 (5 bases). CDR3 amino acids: CASSESRTLSNQPQHF. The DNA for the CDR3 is TGTGCCAGCAGTGAAAGTAGGACACTTAGCAATCAGCCCCAGCATTTT.